This T cell receptor (beta chain) was obtained from a study of blood T cells in healthy people across ages. The use of a sample-barcoded 5' primer and a J-beta primer mix characterized a second PCR of about 7 to 12 cycles. In TCRdb, the 5' RACE reads were re-called with MiXCR into one record per CDR3 protein. The table records about 1,500,000 distinct CDR3 sequences, approximately 40% of them present only once. V gave up 1 base and J gave up 8 bases, with 16 bases separating them. Germline V lookup: CDR1 SGHRS, CDR2 YFSETQ. The CDR3 extends over 15 amino acids. The sequence was obtained from a young woman in good health. This chain links TRBV5-1 with TRBJ2-1, with D perhaps matching TRBD1 or TRBD2 (5 bases each). Sample: blood. CDR3 residues: CASSLRGFQGDEQFF. In DNA form, the CDR3 reads TGCGCCAGCAGCTTGCGGGGCTTTCAAGGCGATGAGCAGTTCTTC.